The rows below give T cell receptor beta chains drawn from one sample of a study of T-cell memory formation after mild COVID-19. MiXCR, applied by TCRdb to the 5' RACE reads, yields one record per CDR3 protein. This sample yields 340,000 or so distinct CDR3 sequences, of which 13% are seen a single time; about 22% belongs to the top ten. Sequencing input: PBMCs or a T cell subset sorted from them (not recorded which). The source is a man between 18 and 29 years old who had mild COVID-19 (a few samples of this study predate the infection). Cell type and time point are not known. Each CDR3 is given with its conserved first and last residue. The order of the fields is V gene, CDR3 protein.

v_call: TRBV10-3; cdr3_aa: CAIKLGSGAGYQETQYF
v_call: TRBV6-2/TRBV6-3; cdr3_aa: CASSYLTSRNEQFF
v_call: TRBV7-3; cdr3_aa: CASAYRGNSPLHF
v_call: TRBV29-1; cdr3_aa: CSVETRDHSYEQYF
v_call: TRBV7-2; cdr3_aa: CASSLFRYEQYF
v_call: TRBV29-1; cdr3_aa: CSVGGDGYTF
v_call: TRBV5-1; cdr3_aa: CASSFQGPSQETQYF
v_call: TRBV11-2; cdr3_aa: CASSFAGAANEQFF
v_call: TRBV7-2; cdr3_aa: CASSLDQGLQHF
v_call: TRBV4-3; cdr3_aa: CASSQDPRDRPNYGYTF
v_call: TRBV7-9; cdr3_aa: CASSLDVAGTEQYF
v_call: TRBV7-3; cdr3_aa: CASRVQENTEAFF
v_call: TRBV11-2; cdr3_aa: CASSLGRVAPLHF
v_call: TRBV29-1; cdr3_aa: CSVDGDRVGRTEAFF
v_call: TRBV7-8; cdr3_aa: CASSLEAWPMGYEQYF
v_call: TRBV7-2; cdr3_aa: CASSSRATDTGELFF
v_call: TRBV9; cdr3_aa: CASSVAGTGPDTQYF
v_call: TRBV10-1; cdr3_aa: CASSDTDSQQETQYF
v_call: TRBV5-1; cdr3_aa: CASSLGQPSYEQYF
v_call: TRBV20-1; cdr3_aa: CSASSDSYGYTF